These 2 T cell receptor beta chains were all obtained from the same sample, sequenced in a study of blood T cell repertoires in COVID-19. TCRdb's copy holds only in-frame clones and misses some; the assay was immunoSEQ multiplex PCR. The table lists 200,000 to 300,000 clones, approximately 86% of them singletons. The sample comprised peripheral blood. The receptors were sampled from a woman aged 25-40 years who had recovered from COVID-19.

The rearrangement links TRBV4-1 to TRBJ2-3, with D maybe TRBD1 (5 bases). This CDR3 comprises 13 residues. The V gene lost 6 bases and the J gene lost 2 bases, with 9 bases spanning the gap. Germline values: CDR1 MGHRA, CDR2 YSYEKL. In nucleotides, the CDR3 is TGCGCCAGCAGGACAGACCTCACAGATACGCAGTATTTT. As protein: CASRTDLTDTQYF.

The chain recombines TRBV14 with TRBJ2-5; possibly TRBD2 for D (7 bases). CDR1 is SGHDN, CDR2 FVKESK, per germline. Deletions cut 8 bases from V and 2 bases from J, with 12 bases between. The CDR3 covers 13 residues. The CDR3 here is CASGRGTQETQYF. The CDR3 DNA reads TGTGCCAGCGGGAGGGGGACTCAAGAGACCCAGTACTTC.